This TCR beta chain was captured by sequencing in a study of technical replicates of blood from several donors (TCRdb year 2017). The library was generated by the immunoSEQ multiplex PCR assay. TCRdb mirrors the immuneACCESS table, restricted to in-frame sequences. Some clones are absent from its copies; in checked studies, under half trace to an unresolved V gene, and the reason for the others is unknown. Present in this sample are tens of thousands of clones, around nine tenths of which were seen just once. Over 0.35% of the sample goes to the ten largest clones. About this clone itself: The target of this receptor is not known. Base qualities are missing; no much larger clone stands one base away.

From cysteine to phenylalanine, the CDR3 is 17 amino acids long. This entry keeps only the CDR3 DNA: 51 bases, framed from base 1. Reading the germline V gene gives CDR1 MDHEN and CDR2 SYDVKM. V and J are truncated by 1 base and 4 bases respectively, leaving an intervening sequence of 16 bases. The sequence derives from a human donor in good health. The receptor chain draws on TRBV28 and TRBJ1-4; the D segment cannot be called with confidence. Sequencing was performed on T cells isolated from PBMCs. The DNA sequence is as follows: TGTGCCAGCAGTTTATCCGTTCTCGAGGGATATAATGAAAAACTGTTTTTT. Its coded protein is CASSLSVLEGYNEKLFF.